This T cell receptor (beta chain) is drawn from a study of OX40 agonist ivuxolimab in advanced cancers. Note on this clone: Its antigen remains unknown.

Study-level findings and limits: Antigen specificity remained undetermined for the expanded peripheral T cells.

Clones were read by immunoSEQ multiplex PCR, and TCRdb kept only the in-frame ones, dropping some. The sample records tens of thousands of clones, 70% to 90% being singletons. Germline V CDR1 and CDR2: GTSNPN, SVGIG (reference sequence). This CDR3 contains 12 residues. Trimming removed 5 bases at V and 7 bases at J, with 14 bases between. This rearrangement joins TRBV30 to TRBJ1-2; D is unclear. This TCR came from an adult with an advanced solid tumor such as melanoma, head and neck, liver or kidney cancer. Specimen: CD4+ or CD8+ T cells sorted from blood, collected in a trial of the OX40 agonist ivuxolimab. CDR3 nucleotide sequence: TGTGCCTGGGGGATGTCTGGAGCTGGCTACACCTTC. Protein product: CAWGMSGAGYTF.